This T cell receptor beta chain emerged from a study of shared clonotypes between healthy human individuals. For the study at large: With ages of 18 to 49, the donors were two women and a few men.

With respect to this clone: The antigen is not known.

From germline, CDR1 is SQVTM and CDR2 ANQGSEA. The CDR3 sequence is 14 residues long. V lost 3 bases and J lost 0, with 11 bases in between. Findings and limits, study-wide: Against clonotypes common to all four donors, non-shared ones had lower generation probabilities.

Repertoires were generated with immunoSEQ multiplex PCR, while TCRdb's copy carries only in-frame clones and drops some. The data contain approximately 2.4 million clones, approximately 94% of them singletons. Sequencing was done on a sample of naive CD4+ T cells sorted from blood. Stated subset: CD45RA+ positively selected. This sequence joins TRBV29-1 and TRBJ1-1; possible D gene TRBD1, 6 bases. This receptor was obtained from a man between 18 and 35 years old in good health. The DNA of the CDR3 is TGCAGCGTTGAGACGGGGACAATGAACACTGAAGCTTTCTTT. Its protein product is CSVETGTMNTEAFF.